This TCR beta chain was found in a study of blood T cells in healthy people across ages. A second PCR of 7 to 11 cycles used a sample-barcoded 5' primer and a J-beta primer mix. With 12 random nucleotides, a template-switch adaptor tagged each individual cDNA molecule. TCRdb itself ran the 5' RACE reads through MiXCR, one entry per CDR3 protein. The table lists roughly 900,000 distinct CDR3 sequences, around 26% of them singletons. This clonotype appeared many times. Per sample, a minimum of 6 million PBMCs were isolated. There are 12 residues in the CDR3. Germline CDR1 and CDR2: SGHRS and YFSETQ. Trimming shortened V by 5 bases and J by 6 bases, and 9 bases separated the two germline ends.

Sequenced sample: blood. The gene calls are TRBV5-1 and TRBJ2-1; weak D call: TRBD1 (5 bases). The receptor comes from a woman aged 80 or older in good health. The CDR3, as DNA: TGCGCCAGCAGAGGTCAGGGCAATGAGCAGTTCTTC. It is translated as CASRGQGNEQFF.